The present T cell receptor beta chain was sequenced within a study of T-cell reconstitution after alpha-beta-depleted transplantation in children (TCRdb year 2016). Regarding the study in general: Using TCR repertoire profiling, the study followed T-cell immune reconstitution in a quantitative way in children after TCRalphabeta/CD19-depleted allogeneic hematopoietic cell transplantation.

Libraries were built with PCR. The instrument was an Illumina HiSeq 2500. Molecular barcoding was employed in the preparation of TCR libraries, with unique molecular identifiers being used to normalize TCRbeta repertoire quantification. TCRdb handled the public reads itself, with Q25 trimming in fastp and clone calling in MiXCR, and kept productive beta chains. When rows share a CDR3 protein, they turn into one entry using the most common DNA and genes. Counted in this sample were hundreds of thousands of distinct CDR3 sequences; roughly 8.2% of them appeared once. The ten largest clones add up to 6.3% of the sample. Including the terminal cysteine and phenylalanine, the CDR3 comprises 17 residues. Only CDR3 DNA is held: 51 bases, read in frame from base 1. The germline V gene supplies CDR1 ENHRY and CDR2 SYGVKD. V is shortened by 2 bases, J by 0 bases, and the region joining them spans 11 bases. What the study reported, not specific to this receptor: Over subsequent months, a decline in hyperexpanded clone frequencies was noted, and after one year, T-cell counts and TCRbeta diversity were mostly ascribed to newly produced T cells. In some patients, the high TCRbeta diversity seen at day 60 was put down to recipient T cells and intrathymic progenitors that had survived conditioning. About two months after transplant, the apparently early recovery of alphabetaT-cell counts reportedly depended on just several hundred clones that had expanded rapidly and came from non-depleted graft cells.

This clonotype turned up a few times. Which antigen it targets is not known. No base quality information exists; no much larger clone differs at one position. Sample treatment or condition, as interpreted from the label and publication: allogeneic hematopoietic cell transplantation with graft depleted of TCRalphabeta T cells and CD19 B cells. Transplant recipients were children who received TCRalphabeta/CD19-depleted allogeneic hematopoietic cell grafts. The TCR originated in a male patient under 18 who had a stem cell transplant for acute lymphoblastic leukemia, so the T cells may come from the graft donor. The source material was PBMCs, mostly from graft donor cells, sampled 180 days after TCRalphabeta/CD19-depleted stem cell transplant. The chain uses TRBV10-3 and TRBJ2-6; the D gene is not confidently resolved. The bases read TGTGCCATCAGTGAGGGGCGCCCTAGCTCTGGGGCCAACGTCCTGACTTTC. This gives the protein CAISEGRPSSGANVLTF.